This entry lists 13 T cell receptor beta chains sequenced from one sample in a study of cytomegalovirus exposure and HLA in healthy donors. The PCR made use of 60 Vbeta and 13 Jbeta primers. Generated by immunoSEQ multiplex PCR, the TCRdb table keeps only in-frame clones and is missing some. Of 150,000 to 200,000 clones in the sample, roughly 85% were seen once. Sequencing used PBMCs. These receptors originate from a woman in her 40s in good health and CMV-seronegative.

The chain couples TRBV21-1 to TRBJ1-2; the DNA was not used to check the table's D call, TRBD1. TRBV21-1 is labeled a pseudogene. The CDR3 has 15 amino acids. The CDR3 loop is CASSKERTGGYGYTF. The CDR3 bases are TGTGCCAGCAGCAAAGAACGCACAGGGGGTTATGGCTACACCTTC.

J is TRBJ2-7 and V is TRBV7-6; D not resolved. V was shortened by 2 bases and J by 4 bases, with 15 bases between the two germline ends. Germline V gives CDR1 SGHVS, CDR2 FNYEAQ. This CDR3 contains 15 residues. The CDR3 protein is CASSLTVGWQYEQYF. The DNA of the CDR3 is TGTGCCAGCAGCTTAACGGTCGGGTGGCAGTACGAGCAGTACTTC.

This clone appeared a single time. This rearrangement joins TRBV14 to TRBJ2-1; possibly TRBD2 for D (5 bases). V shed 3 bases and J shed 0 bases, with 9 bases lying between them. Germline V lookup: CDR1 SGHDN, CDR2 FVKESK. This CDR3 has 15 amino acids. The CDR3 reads CASSQSGSSYNEQFF. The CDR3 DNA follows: TGTGCCAGCAGCCAGAGCGGTAGCTCCTACAATGAGCAGTTCTTC.

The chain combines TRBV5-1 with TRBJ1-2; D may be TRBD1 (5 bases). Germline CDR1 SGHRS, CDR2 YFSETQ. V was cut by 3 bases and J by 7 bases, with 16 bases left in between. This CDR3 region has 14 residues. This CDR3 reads CASSSLGLLSGYTF. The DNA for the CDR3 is TGCGCCAGCAGCTCCCTGGGACTACTTAGTGGCTACACCTTC.

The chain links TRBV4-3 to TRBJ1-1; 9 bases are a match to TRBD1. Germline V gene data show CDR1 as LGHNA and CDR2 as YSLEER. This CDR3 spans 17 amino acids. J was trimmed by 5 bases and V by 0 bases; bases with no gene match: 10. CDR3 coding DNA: TGCGCCAGCAGCCAAGATCGGGTGGACAGGGGTGGGACTGAAGCTTTCTTT. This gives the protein CASSQDRVDRGGTEAFF.

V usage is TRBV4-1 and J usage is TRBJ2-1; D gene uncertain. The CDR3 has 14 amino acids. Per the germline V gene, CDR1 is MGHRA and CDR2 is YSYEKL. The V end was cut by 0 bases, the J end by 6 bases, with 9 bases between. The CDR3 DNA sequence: TGCGCCAGCAGCCAAGATGGTCGGTTCAATGAGCAGTTCTTC. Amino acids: CASSQDGRFNEQFF.

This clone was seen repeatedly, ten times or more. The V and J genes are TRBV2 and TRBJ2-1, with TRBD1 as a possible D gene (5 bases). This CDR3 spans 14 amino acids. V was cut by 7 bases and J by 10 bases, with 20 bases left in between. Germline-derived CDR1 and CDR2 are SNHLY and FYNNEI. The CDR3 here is CASNSRAGIEEQFF. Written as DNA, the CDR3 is TGTGCCAGCAACTCCAGGGCCGGTATCGAGGAGCAGTTCTTC.

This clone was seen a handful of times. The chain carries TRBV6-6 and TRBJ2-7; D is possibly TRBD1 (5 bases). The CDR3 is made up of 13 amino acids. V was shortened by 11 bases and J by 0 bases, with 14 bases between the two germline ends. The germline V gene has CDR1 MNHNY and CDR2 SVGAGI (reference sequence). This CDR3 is CAAAQGSSYEQYF. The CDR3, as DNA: TGTGCCGCCGCCCAGGGAAGCTCCTACGAGCAGTACTTC.

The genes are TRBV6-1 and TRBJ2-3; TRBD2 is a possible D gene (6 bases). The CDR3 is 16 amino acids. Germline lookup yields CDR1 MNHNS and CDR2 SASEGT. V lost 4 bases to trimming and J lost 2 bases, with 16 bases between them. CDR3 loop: CASSARGLLPTDTQYF. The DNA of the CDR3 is TGTGCCAGCAGTGCCCGGGGACTCTTACCCACAGATACGCAGTATTTT.

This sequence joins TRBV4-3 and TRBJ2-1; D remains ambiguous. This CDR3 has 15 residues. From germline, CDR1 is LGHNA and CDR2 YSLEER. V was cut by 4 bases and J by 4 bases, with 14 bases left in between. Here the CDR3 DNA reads TGCGCCAGCAGCCTTCCAGACTTTGGGTACAATGAGCAGTTCTTC. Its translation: CASSLPDFGYNEQFF.

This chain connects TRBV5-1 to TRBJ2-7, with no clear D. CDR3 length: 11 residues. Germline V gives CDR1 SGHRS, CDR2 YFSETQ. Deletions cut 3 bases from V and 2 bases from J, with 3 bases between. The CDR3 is CASSSAYEQYF. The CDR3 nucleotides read TGCGCCAGCAGCTCCGCCTACGAGCAGTACTTC.

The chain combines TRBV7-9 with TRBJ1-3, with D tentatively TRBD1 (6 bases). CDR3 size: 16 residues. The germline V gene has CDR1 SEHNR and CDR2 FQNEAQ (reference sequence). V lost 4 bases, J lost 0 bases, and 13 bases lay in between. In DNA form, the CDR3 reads TGTGCCAGCAGCTCAAGGACAGTCTTCTCTGGAAACACCATATATTTT. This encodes CASSSRTVFSGNTIYF.

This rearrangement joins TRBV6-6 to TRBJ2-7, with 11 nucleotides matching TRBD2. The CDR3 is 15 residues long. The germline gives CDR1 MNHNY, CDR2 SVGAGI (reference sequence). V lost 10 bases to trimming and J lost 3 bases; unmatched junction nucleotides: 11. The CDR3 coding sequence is TGTGCCACCAATATAGCGGGAGGGGGTTTCTACGAGCAGTACTTC. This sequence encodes CATNIAGGGFYEQYF.